This T cell receptor (beta chain) was obtained from a study of control samples from healthy donors and cancer patients. Germline V gene data show CDR1 as SGHRS and CDR2 as YFSETQ. The CDR3 extends over 15 amino acids. V lost 1 base and J 8 bases, leaving 16 bases between the germline ends. TCRdb's copy holds only in-frame clones and misses some; the assay was immunoSEQ multiplex PCR. Of about 51,000 clones in the sample, roughly 90% were seen once. This receptor was identified in a man in his forties or fifties with head and neck cancer. Sequencing was done on a sample of PBMCs. J is TRBJ2-1 and V is TRBV5-1; D possibly corresponds to TRBD2 (6 bases). CDR3 in DNA: TGCGCCAGCAGCTTGACGGGGGACCCACGGGATGAGCAGTTCTTC. Translated: CASSLTGDPRDEQFF.